This entry features one TCR beta chain sequence. Sequencing was performed with immunoSEQ multiplex PCR; in TCRdb, only in-frame clones are kept and a portion is missing. The sample contains under 250,000 clones, more than 75% of which appear only once. These data originate in a study of blood T cell repertoires in COVID-19. The V end was cut by 0 bases, the J end by 7 bases, with 12 bases between. The CDR3 is made up of 15 amino acids. Germline-derived CDR1 and CDR2 are SGHTA and FQGNSA. V usage is TRBV7-2 and J usage is TRBJ1-4, with no clear D. The clonotype originates from a man over 45 with COVID-19, enrolled during active disease. Source material: peripheral blood. CDR3 sequence (DNA): TGTGCCAGCAGCTTAGCGGGAGGTTCTGCTGAAAAACTGTTTTTT. Translation: CASSLAGGSAEKLFF.